This record covers a single T cell receptor beta chain. The data stem from a study of blood T cell repertoires in COVID-19. The CDR3 is made up of 14 amino acids. The J segment lost 3 bases and the V segment lost 10 bases, leaving 9 bases of the junction unmatched. Only in-frame clones appear in the TCRdb table, and some are missing; sequencing was by immunoSEQ multiplex PCR. This sample yields over 100,000 clones, of which around 88% are seen a single time; about a tenth belongs to the top ten. The source of this sequence is a middle-aged man with acute or convalescent COVID-19. The chain couples TRBV6-7 to TRBJ1-1; 9 nucleotides align to TRBD1. TRBV6-7 qualifies as an ORF whose function is uncertain. Material for sequencing was peripheral blood. CDR3 sequence: CATLGQGSYTEAFF. The DNA of the CDR3 is TGTGCCACCCTTGGACAGGGGAGTTACACTGAAGCTTTCTTT.